This paragraph covers one T cell receptor beta chain sequence. This sample is part of a study of blood T cell repertoires in COVID-19. Background on the study: COVID-19 samples, acute and convalescent, were from the United States, Italy and Spain.

The CDR3 is 17 residues long. V was pared by 7 bases and J by 0 bases, with 7 bases of the junction left unmatched. Germline CDR1 and CDR2: SNHLY and FYNNEI. In the authors' workflow: Cell counts per sample came from amplifying reference gene primers. Sequencing used immunoSEQ multiplex PCR; TCRdb keeps in-frame clones, though not all of them. V and J calls and clone size are as listed in that table; D and trimming were resolved from the DNA. This table has approximately 70,000 clones, 70% to 80% appearing once. The TCR sequence derives from a woman between 65 and 79 years old with acute or convalescent COVID-19. The sample was peripheral blood. The chain couples TRBV2 to TRBJ2-3; 13 nucleotides match TRBD2. CDR3 sequence (DNA): TGTGCCAGCACCTGGGGACTAGCGGGGTCTAGCACAGATACGCAGTATTTT. Protein sequence: CASTWGLAGSSTDTQYF.